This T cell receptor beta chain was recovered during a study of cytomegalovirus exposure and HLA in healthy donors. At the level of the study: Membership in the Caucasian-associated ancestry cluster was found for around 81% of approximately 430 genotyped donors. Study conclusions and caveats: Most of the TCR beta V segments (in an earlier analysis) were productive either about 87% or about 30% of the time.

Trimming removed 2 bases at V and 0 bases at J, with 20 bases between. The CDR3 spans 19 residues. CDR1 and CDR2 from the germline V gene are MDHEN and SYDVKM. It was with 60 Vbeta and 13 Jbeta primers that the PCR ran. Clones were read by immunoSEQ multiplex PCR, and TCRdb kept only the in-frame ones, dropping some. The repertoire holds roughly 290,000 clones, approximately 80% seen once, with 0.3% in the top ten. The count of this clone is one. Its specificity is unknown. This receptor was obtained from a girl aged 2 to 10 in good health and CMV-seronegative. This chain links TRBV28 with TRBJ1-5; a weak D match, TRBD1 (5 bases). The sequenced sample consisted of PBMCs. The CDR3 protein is CASSLIRSGFPYSNQPQHF. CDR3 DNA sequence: TGTGCCAGCAGTTTAATCCGGTCAGGGTTTCCATATAGCAATCAGCCCCAGCATTTT.